Listed here are 22 T cell receptor beta chains from one sample, sequenced in a study of beta chain features in type 1 diabetes. The investigators reverse transcribed all of the isolated RNA, so they sequenced expressed TCRB transcripts. The assay was immunoSEQ multiplex PCR, and TCRdb's table has in-frame clones only and misses some. The sample holds just over 600,000 clones, roughly a sixth seen once. The sample consisted of naive CD4+ T cells from blood. These receptors all stem from a man aged 18 to 35 in good health.

This clone was seen a few times. This sequence joins TRBV28 and TRBJ2-5; 9 positions agree with TRBD2. The germline gives CDR1 MDHEN, CDR2 SYDVKM. Trimming cost V 6 bases and J 2 bases; bases outside gene matches: 4. The CDR3 is made up of 14 amino acids. The DNA of the CDR3 is TGTGCCAGCAGCATAGCGGGAGTACAAGAGACCCAGTACTTC. Protein: CASSIAGVQETQYF.

This clone was seen more than once but under ten times. The V gene is TRBV18, the J gene TRBJ2-5; D not resolved. Trimming left V 6 bases short and J 5 bases short, with 16 bases between. The germline V gene encodes CDR1 KGHSH and CDR2 LQKENI. There are 14 residues in the CDR3. In nucleotides, the CDR3 is TGTGCCAGCTCCCCAACACCGCCTCGGGAGACCCAGTACTTC. Protein product: CASSPTPPRETQYF.

On this clone: Other nucleotide sequences from this sample produce the same CDR3. The rearrangement joins TRBV29-1 to TRBJ2-7; D may be TRBD2 (6 bases). Germline lookup yields CDR1 SQVTM and CDR2 ANQGSEA. Deletions cut 6 bases from V and 2 bases from J, with 14 bases between. The length of the CDR3 is 13 residues. The CDR3 loop is CSVGGRLTYEQYF. CDR3 in DNA: TGCAGCGTGGGGGGACGGCTTACCTACGAGCAGTACTTC.

This clone was detected only a few times. The rearrangement uses TRBV7-9 and TRBJ1-2; TRBD1 matches at 9 bases. The CDR3 totals 15 residues. With V trimmed by 5 bases and J by 4 bases, 8 bases remained unmatched. Per germline, CDR1 SEHNR and CDR2 FQNEAQ (reference sequence). The CDR3 loop reads CASSAHRGPFYGYTF. CDR3 coding DNA: TGTGCCAGCAGCGCTCACAGGGGGCCCTTCTATGGCTACACCTTC.

The rearrangement joins TRBV6-4 to TRBJ1-1; 7 positions match TRBD1. Germline CDR1 reads MRHNA; CDR2 reads SNTAGT. The CDR3 consists of 16 residues. Germline trimming cut 5 bases from V and 2 bases from J; bases unmatched to any gene: 11. CDR3 nucleotide sequence: TGTGCCAGCAGTTCCCGAGACGACAGGGCCAACACTGAAGCTTTCTTT. It is translated as CASSSRDDRANTEAFF.

This clone has more than one count but fewer than ten. V and J are TRBV7-2 and TRBJ2-3, with TRBD2 identical over 9 bases. The CDR3 is made up of 16 amino acids. Losses at the gene ends were 1 base for V and 2 bases for J; bases not matched to a gene: 4. The germline V gene encodes CDR1 SGHTA and CDR2 FQGNSA. The CDR3 bases are TGTGCCAGCAGCTTAGGGGCTAGCGGGGCCACAGATACGCAGTATTTT. Protein sequence: CASSLGASGATDTQYF.

This clone was found a few times. V gene TRBV28 combines with J gene TRBJ1-5; the D gene is possibly TRBD1 (5 bases). Trimming removed 0 bases at V and 4 bases at J, with 13 bases between. The CDR3 is 16 residues long. CDR1 and CDR2 from the germline V gene are MDHEN and SYDVKM. CDR3 nucleotides: TGTGCCAGCAGTTTATGGGACACTGCCCAAAATCAGCCCCAGCATTTT. This encodes CASSLWDTAQNQPQHF.

In its sample, this clone was seen once. The rearrangement links TRBV28 to TRBJ1-1; 7 bases map to TRBD1. This CDR3 is built from 15 residues. V lost 4 bases to trimming and J lost 5 bases; unmatched junction nucleotides: 10. Looked up from germline, CDR1 is MDHEN and CDR2 is SYDVKM. The CDR3 DNA is TGTGCCAGCAGTTCCCCTTCGGCAGGGGGTACTGAAGCTTTCTTT. It is translated as CASSSPSAGGTEAFF.

As to this clone: At the DNA level, this CDR3 is encoded by other sequences in the same sample as well. The genes are TRBV18 and TRBJ2-3, with 9 positions matching TRBD1. V was clipped by 3 bases and J by 2 bases; unmatched bases: 3. The germline gives CDR1 KGHSH, CDR2 LQKENI. The CDR3 extends over 15 amino acids. This chain's CDR3 is CASSPGQGITDTQYF. The DNA of the CDR3 is TGTGCCAGCTCACCGGGACAGGGCATCACAGATACGCAGTATTTT.

The chain carries TRBV10-3 and TRBJ2-1; 16 bases align to TRBD2. Germline assignment: CDR1 ENHRY and CDR2 SYGVKD. There are 15 residues in the CDR3. J gave up 6 bases and V 10 bases, and 6 bases lay outside the gene matches. The CDR3 nucleotides are TGTGCCACGGGACTAGCGGGGGGGCGTTCCAATGAGCAGTTCTTC. Its translation is CATGLAGGRSNEQFF.

The sample holds a few counts of this clone. The genes are TRBV28 and TRBJ2-7, with 10 positions matching TRBD1. CDR1 is MDHEN, CDR2 SYDVKM, per germline. The CDR3 extends over 16 amino acids. J gave up 2 bases and V 5 bases, and 9 bases lay outside the gene matches. The DNA of the CDR3 is TGTGCCAGCAGTGGACAGGGGGGCCCCAATACCTACGAGCAGTACTTC. Its translation: CASSGQGGPNTYEQYF.

This clone was observed a few times. J is TRBJ1-2 and V is TRBV6-5; TRBD1 matches at 7 bases. V lost 2 bases, J lost 5 bases, and 5 bases stayed unmatched. The CDR3 sequence is 14 residues long. Germline assignment: CDR1 MNHEY and CDR2 SVGAGI. The DNA for the CDR3 is TGTGCCAGCAGTTACATCACAGGGGAGTATGGCTACACCTTC. This gives the protein CASSYITGEYGYTF.

The chain joins TRBV6-7 to TRBJ2-3; weak D call: TRBD2 (7 bases). TRBV6-7 is an open reading frame, and its role is uncertain. The V end lost 7 bases, the J end lost 2 bases, and 19 bases lay between the germline ends. This CDR3 contains 16 residues. In DNA, the CDR3 is TGTGCCAGCAACGGACGTCGGGGGGCTATCACAGATACGCAGTATTTT. Translating it yields CASNGRRGAITDTQYF.

The gene calls are TRBV5-1 and TRBJ2-3; D assignment may be TRBD1 or TRBD2 (5 bases each). Between the trimmed V and J ends, which lost 0 bases and 2 bases, there was a span of 10 bases. This CDR3 has 15 amino acids. Germline V lookup: CDR1 SGHRS, CDR2 YFSETQ. The CDR3 coding sequence is TGCGCCAGCAGCTTGGTTGGGGGATTCACAGATACGCAGTATTTT. Translated, it gives CASSLVGGFTDTQYF.

V is TRBV21-1 and J is TRBJ2-1. TRBV21-1 is labeled a pseudogene. The CDR3 is made up of 13 amino acids. CDR3 residues: CASSQGPRHEQFF. In DNA form, the CDR3 reads TGTGCCAGCAGCCAGGGACCTCGACATGAGCAGTTCTTC.

This chain joins TRBV4-2 and TRBJ1-4; the match to TRBD1 covers 8 bases. Germline CDR1 is LGHNA and CDR2 is YNFKEQ. The ends lost 4 bases at V and 6 bases at J; junction bases unmatched: 4. This CDR3 has 14 amino acids. DNA for the CDR3: TGTGCCAGCAGCCGAAGGGGACAGGATGAAAAACTGTTTTTT. Residues: CASSRRGQDEKLFF.

CDR3 protein: CASSLTGDSTYNEQFF. The CDR3 nucleotides read TGTGCCAGCAGCTTAACAGGGGACAGCACCTACAATGAGCAGTTCTTC. The rearrangement links TRBV7-3 to TRBJ2-1, with 7 positions matching TRBD1. The CDR3 contains 16 residues. Germline V gives CDR1 SGHTA, CDR2 FQGTGA. Unmatched junction bases numbered 4, after V lost 0 bases and J lost 2 bases.

The chain employs TRBV5-1 and TRBJ2-1, with 10 bases lining up with TRBD2. The germline V gene has CDR1 SGHRS and CDR2 YFSETQ. With V trimmed by 4 bases and J by 4 bases, 5 bases remained unmatched. The CDR3 runs to 15 residues. The DNA of the CDR3 is TGCGCCAGCAGCCAGCCGGGACTAGCGTACAATGAGCAGTTCTTC. It codes for CASSQPGLAYNEQFF. Complete variable domain (other parts from reference TRBV5-1 and TRBJ2-1): KAGVTQTPRYLIKTRGQQVTLSCSPISGHRSVSWYQQTPGQGLQFLFEYFSETQRNKGNFPGRFSGRQFSNSRSEMNVSTLELGDSALYLCASSQPGLAYNEQFFGPGTRLTVL.

About this clone: The identical CDR3 is also encoded by other nucleotide sequences in the sample. The chain employs TRBV9 and TRBJ2-7; tentative D call: TRBD2 (5 bases). The CDR3 runs 12 residues. Germline lookup yields CDR1 SGDLS and CDR2 YYNGEE. V was cut by 4 bases and J by 3 bases, with 8 bases left in between. CDR3 in DNA: TGTGCCAGCAGCCCGGGGAGCTACGAGCAGTACTTC. This translates into CASSPGSYEQYF.

This chain joins TRBV7-2 and TRBJ2-1, with a possible D match to TRBD2 (7 bases). The V and J ends lost 5 bases and 5 bases respectively, with 16 bases between them. The germline V gene encodes CDR1 SGHTA and CDR2 FQGNSA. The CDR3 has 15 amino acids. Written as DNA, the CDR3 is TGTGCCAGCAGCCTAACAGGGCGGGAGAACAATGAGCAGTTCTTC. Its translation: CASSLTGRENNEQFF. The variable domain in full, completed from reference TRBV7-2 and TRBJ2-1, reads GAGVSQSPSNKVTEKGKDVELRCDPISGHTALYWYRQSLGQGLEFLIYFQGNSAPDKSGLPSDRFSAERTGGSVSTLTIQRTQQEDSAVYLCASSLTGRENNEQFFGPGTRLTVL.

The chain recombines TRBV5-1 with TRBJ2-1; 7 bases are shared with TRBD2. This CDR3 comprises 14 residues. Germline-derived CDR1 and CDR2 are SGHRS and YFSETQ. The J segment lost 9 bases and the V segment lost 3 bases, leaving 9 bases of the junction unmatched. CDR3 loop: CASSSRTGEGEQFF. Here the CDR3 DNA reads TGCGCCAGCAGCTCACGGACGGGGGAGGGTGAGCAGTTCTTC.

This clone has a handful of counts. The CDR3 region has the DNA TGCGCCAGCAGCCAATTAGCAAGGGCATTAGAGACCCAGTACTTC. This sequence encodes CASSQLARALETQYF. The chain carries TRBV5-1 and TRBJ2-5; no firm D call. Trimming removed 4 bases at V and 4 bases at J, with 17 bases between. Germline-derived CDR1 and CDR2 are SGHRS and YFSETQ. The CDR3 totals 15 residues.